The 22 T cell receptor beta chains reported below all come from one sample, sequenced in a study of OX40 agonist ivuxolimab in advanced cancers. Produced via immunoSEQ multiplex PCR; TCRdb's table is partial and in-frame only. The repertoire consists of approximately 54,000 clones, with approximately 90% occurring once and the leading ten covering 8.5% to 9%. This specimen consisted of CD4+ or CD8+ T cells sorted from blood, obtained in a trial of the OX40 agonist ivuxolimab. These receptors originate from an adult with an advanced solid tumor such as melanoma, head and neck, liver or kidney cancer.

The sample holds one count of this clone. The gene calls are TRBV5-6 and TRBJ2-1; unclear D gene. The ends were cut back, 1 base at V and 5 bases at J, with 10 bases in the middle. Germline CDR1 SGHDT, CDR2 YYEEEE. The CDR3 consists of 14 residues. CDR3 region: CASSLSWTDNEQFF. CDR3 DNA: TGTGCCAGCAGCTTGAGCTGGACGGACAATGAGCAGTTCTTC.

V usage is TRBV27 and J usage is TRBJ2-5, with 15 nucleotides matching TRBD2. Germline CDR1 is MNHEY and CDR2 is SMNVEV (reference sequence). The CDR3 runs 16 residues. With V trimmed by 4 bases and J by 4 bases, 4 bases remained unmatched. CDR3 sequence: CASSSGLAGGLETQYF. For the CDR3, the DNA is TGTGCCAGCAGTTCGGGACTAGCGGGAGGTCTAGAGACCCAGTACTTC.

The genes are TRBV11-2 and TRBJ1-2; D call uncertain. The V gene's germline CDR1 is SGHAT and CDR2 FQNNGV. With 1 base removed from V and 8 bases from J, the gap between germline ends came to 11 bases. The CDR3 runs to 13 residues. CDR3 protein: CASSLGSLRGYTF. For the CDR3, the DNA is TGTGCCAGCAGCTTAGGATCCTTGCGAGGCTACACCTTC. Full variable domain (missing parts from reference TRBV11-2 and TRBJ1-2): EAGVAQSPRYKIIEKRQSVAFWCNPISGHATLYWYQQILGQGPKLLIQFQNNGVVDDSQLPKDRFSAERLKGVDSTLKIQPAKLEDSAVYLCASSLGSLRGYTFGSGTRLTVV.

This clone was recorded once. The rearrangement uses TRBV9 and TRBJ1-5; possible D gene TRBD1, 5 bases. This CDR3 is built from 13 residues. Trimming took off 2 bases at V and 4 bases at J, with 7 bases between the two ends. Germline CDR1 reads SGDLS; CDR2 reads YYNGEE. CDR3 nucleotides: TGTGCCAGCAGCGTTTCAGGGAATCAGCCCCAGCATTTT. Translating it yields CASSVSGNQPQHF. Looking up the rest from reference TRBV9 and TRBJ1-5 gives the full variable domain: DSGVTQTPKHLITATGQRVTLRCSPRSGDLSVYWYQQSLDQGLQFLIQYYNGEERAKGNILERFSAQQFPDLHSELNLSSLELGDSALYFCASSVSGNQPQHFGDGTRLSIL.

The V and J genes are TRBV16 and TRBJ1-4; D is possibly TRBD1 (6 bases). V dropped 4 bases and J dropped 8 bases, with 17 bases sitting between them. CDR3 length: 15 residues. Germline CDR1 is KGHSY and CDR2 is FQNENV. CDR3 sequence: CASSPRTEGDEKLFF. As DNA, the CDR3 is TGTGCCAGCAGCCCCCGGACTGAGGGGGACGAAAAACTGTTTTTT.

V and J are TRBV19 and TRBJ2-1; 8 bases are a match to TRBD1. CDR1 is LNHDA, CDR2 SQIVND, per germline (reference sequence). With V trimmed by 5 bases and J by 2 bases, 5 bases remained unmatched. CDR3 length: 15 residues. CDR3 sequence reads: CASSPPGGTYNEQFF. CDR3 nucleotides: TGTGCCAGTAGTCCCCCAGGGGGCACCTACAATGAGCAGTTCTTC.

The rearrangement uses TRBV4-1 and TRBJ1-4; possibly TRBD1 for D (6 bases). The V and J ends lost 0 bases and 5 bases respectively, with 16 bases between them. The CDR3 covers 17 residues. The germline V gene has CDR1 MGHRA and CDR2 YSYEKL. CDR3 sequence: CASSQDLVTGLNEKLFF. Written as DNA, the CDR3 is TGCGCCAGCAGCCAAGATCTAGTAACAGGGCTAAATGAAAAACTGTTTTTT.

This clone came up a few times. V usage is TRBV7-2 and J usage is TRBJ2-1, with 7 bases that match TRBD2. J was trimmed by 2 bases and V by 2 bases; bases with no gene match: 6. This CDR3 is built from 16 residues. Germline V gene data show CDR1 as SGHTA and CDR2 as FQGNSA. The CDR3 protein is CASSLFTGGTYNEQFF. DNA for the CDR3: TGTGCCAGCAGCTTATTTACGGGAGGAACCTACAATGAGCAGTTCTTC.

This sequence joins TRBV2 and TRBJ2-3, with D unresolved. From germline, CDR1 is SNHLY and CDR2 FYNNEI. The ends were cut back, 2 bases at V and 5 bases at J, with 17 bases in the middle. This CDR3 has 16 amino acids. This chain's CDR3 is CASSERAAKTRDTQYF. CDR3 nucleotide sequence: TGTGCCAGCAGTGAAAGGGCAGCGAAGACAAGAGATACGCAGTATTTT.

This clone came up once. The CDR3 bases are TGTGCCAGCAGTTTCTCACGGGGTAGCGGGAGCATCGGGGAGCTGTTTTTT. Translation gives CASSFSRGSGSIGELFF. The rearrangement uses TRBV27 and TRBJ2-2, with 9 bases that match TRBD2. The V gene's germline CDR1 is MNHEY and CDR2 SMNVEV (reference sequence). The CDR3 runs 17 residues. J lost 7 bases, V lost 3 bases, and 12 bases had no gene match.

The rearrangement uses TRBV9 and TRBJ1-3; no reliable D call. Trimming removed 4 bases at V and 0 bases at J, with 8 bases between. This CDR3 is 14 amino acids long. Germline V gene data show CDR1 as SGDLS and CDR2 as YYNGEE. The CDR3 loop reads CASSMRGSGNTIYF. CDR3 sequence (DNA): TGTGCCAGCAGCATGCGCGGCTCTGGAAACACCATATATTTT.

This chain connects TRBV7-9 to TRBJ2-7; no reliable D call. The V gene's germline CDR1 is SEHNR and CDR2 FQNEAQ (reference sequence). V was clipped by 4 bases and J by 0 bases, with 10 bases between them. The CDR3 length is 14 residues. CDR3 coding DNA: TGTGCCAGCAGCTCCCCCCAGTCCTCCTACGAGCAGTACTTC. Its protein is CASSSPQSSYEQYF.

This chain links TRBV15 with TRBJ2-5; 10 bases are shared with TRBD2. CDR1 and CDR2 from the germline V gene are LNHNV and YYDKDF (reference sequence). V trimming: 5 bases; J trimming: 2 bases; junction bases outside the gene matches: 5. The CDR3 totals 15 residues. CDR3 sequence reads: CATSPSGGAQETQYF. DNA of the CDR3: TGTGCCACCAGCCCCAGCGGGGGGGCTCAAGAGACCCAGTACTTC.

This chain uses TRBV6-5 with TRBJ2-5; the D gene could be TRBD1 or TRBD2 (5 bases each). CDR3 length: 14 residues. V lost 5 bases to trimming and J lost 9 bases, with 19 bases between them. CDR1 and CDR2 from the germline V gene are MNHEY and SVGAGI. CDR3 amino acids: CASSGTSFGLAQYF. CDR3 DNA: TGTGCCAGCAGTGGGACGTCCTTTGGCCTGGCCCAGTACTTC.

This chain joins TRBV4-3 and TRBJ1-4; D gene unclear. Trimming left V 3 bases short and J 7 bases short, with 9 bases between. CDR3 length: 13 residues. Germline assignment: CDR1 LGHNA and CDR2 YSLEER. The CDR3 DNA is TGCGCCAGCAGCCAGGAATGGGCTGAAAAACTGTTTTTT. This encodes CASSQEWAEKLFF.

The chain combines TRBV4-2 with TRBJ2-1; 7 nucleotides agree with TRBD1. The CDR3 spans 15 residues. The V gene's germline CDR1 is LGHNA and CDR2 YNFKEQ. V dropped 4 bases and J dropped 5; count of bases not matched to a gene: 8. CDR3 bases: TGTGCCAGCAGCCTCGGACCGGGACAGAACAATGAGCAGTTCTTC. This codes for CASSLGPGQNNEQFF.

Notes on this clone: The same CDR3 arises from other DNA sequences in this sample as well. The J gene is TRBJ2-7, the V gene TRBV6-5, with D possibly TRBD1 on 5 matching bases. This CDR3 has 13 amino acids. The germline V and J ends were trimmed by 6 bases and 1 base, with 10 bases remaining between them. CDR1 MNHEY and CDR2 SVGAGI come from the germline V gene. CDR3 residues: CASSQGESYEQYF. CDR3 nucleotide sequence: TGTGCCAGCAGCCAGGGTGAATCCTACGAGCAGTACTTC.

V usage is TRBV19 and J usage is TRBJ2-7, with TRBD2 matching 12 bases. Looked up from germline, CDR1 is LNHDA and CDR2 is SQIVND (reference sequence). CDR3 size: 16 residues. V shed 1 base and J 1 base; nucleotides not matched to a gene: 2. This chain's CDR3 is CASSIGGLAGSYEQYF. The CDR3, as DNA: TGTGCCAGTAGTATAGGAGGACTAGCGGGATCCTACGAGCAGTACTTC. The variable domain in full, completed from reference TRBV19 and TRBJ2-7, reads DGGITQSPKYLFRKEGQNVTLSCEQNLNHDAMYWYRQDPGQGLRLIYYSQIVNDFQKGDIAEGYSVSREKKESFPLTVTSAQKNPTAFYLCASSIGGLAGSYEQYFGPGTRLTVT.

The V gene is TRBV4-3, the J gene TRBJ2-1; D is ambiguous. Germline CDR1 and CDR2: LGHNA and YSLEER. The CDR3 runs to 13 residues. Trimming removed 3 bases from V and 5 bases from J, with 8 bases in between. CDR3 residues: CASSHVTNNEQFF. In DNA, the CDR3 is TGCGCCAGCAGCCATGTGACAAACAATGAGCAGTTCTTC.

The V and J genes are TRBV13 and TRBJ2-7, with TRBD2 as a possible D gene (5 bases). Germline CDR1 is PRHDT and CDR2 is FYEKMQ (reference sequence). This CDR3 comprises 13 residues. Trimming cost V 3 bases and J 12 bases, with 18 bases left between them. CDR3 in DNA: TGTGCCAGCAGCTTCTTGGACTTTCCCTCCCCGTACTTC. Translation gives CASSFLDFPSPYF.

This clone was seen just once. The chain employs TRBV28 and TRBJ2-2, with TRBD2 matching 13 bases. The CDR3 length is 16 residues. The ends lost 6 bases at V and 7 bases at J; junction bases unmatched: 8. The germline V gene encodes CDR1 MDHEN and CDR2 SYDVKM. As DNA, the CDR3 is TGTGCCAGCAGCTATGGACTAGCGGGAGCCGACGGGGAGCTGTTTTTT. Translation gives CASSYGLAGADGELFF.

The J gene is TRBJ2-7, the V gene TRBV11-2, with D perhaps TRBD2 (6 bases). V was trimmed by 6 bases and J by 3 bases, leaving 18 bases between them. Germline values: CDR1 SGHAT, CDR2 FQNNGV. The CDR3 runs to 15 residues. Here the CDR3 reads CASRYRRDFSYEQYF. The CDR3, as DNA: TGTGCCAGCAGATACAGACGGGACTTCAGCTACGAGCAGTACTTC.